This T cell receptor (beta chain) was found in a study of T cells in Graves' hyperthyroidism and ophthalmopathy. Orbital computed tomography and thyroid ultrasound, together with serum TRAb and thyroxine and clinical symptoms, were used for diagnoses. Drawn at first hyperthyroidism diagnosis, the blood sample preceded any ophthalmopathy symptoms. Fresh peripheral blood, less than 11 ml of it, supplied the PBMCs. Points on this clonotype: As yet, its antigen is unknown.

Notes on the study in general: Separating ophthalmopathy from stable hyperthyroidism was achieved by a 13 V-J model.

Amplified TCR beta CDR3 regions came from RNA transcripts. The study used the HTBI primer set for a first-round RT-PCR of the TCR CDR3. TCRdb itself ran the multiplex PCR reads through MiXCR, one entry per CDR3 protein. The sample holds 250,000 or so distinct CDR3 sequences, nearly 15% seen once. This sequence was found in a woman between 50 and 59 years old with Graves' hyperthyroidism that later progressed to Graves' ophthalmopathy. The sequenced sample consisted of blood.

CDR3 sequence (DNA): TGTGCCAGCAGCCAAATGCTTGGCTCCTACAATGAGCAGTTCTTC. It specifies CASSQMLGSYNEQFF. J is TRBJ2-1 and V is TRBV3-1; D remains ambiguous. The CDR3 extends over 15 amino acids. Germline-derived CDR1 and CDR2 are LGHDT and YNNKEL (reference sequence). Trimming shortened V by 2 bases and J by 0 bases, and 8 bases separated the two germline ends.